The next 6 T cell receptor beta chains were all read from a single sample in a study of cytomegalovirus exposure and HLA in healthy donors. PCR primers comprised 60 Vbeta and 13 Jbeta primers. Sequenced by immunoSEQ multiplex PCR; TCRdb stores in-frame clones only, minus some. The table has 150,000 to 200,000 clones, roughly four fifths seen once. The material sequenced was PBMCs. The receptors shown here come from a man aged 18 to 35 in good health and CMV-seronegative.

V usage is TRBV29-1 and J usage is TRBJ2-2; 14 nucleotides align to TRBD2. The J segment lost 4 bases and the V segment lost 3 bases, leaving 10 bases of the junction unmatched. This CDR3 has 18 residues. In germline, CDR1 is SQVTM, CDR2 ANQGSEA. CDR3 protein: CSVDQGLAGAMGTGELFF. CDR3 bases: TGCAGCGTTGACCAGGGACTAGCGGGAGCAATGGGCACCGGGGAGCTGTTTTTT.

V and J are TRBV5-5 and TRBJ1-2; maybe TRBD1 (6 bases). Trimming shortened V by 4 bases and J by 4 bases, and 11 bases separated the two germline ends. CDR3 length equals 13 residues. Germline lookup yields CDR1 SGHKS and CDR2 YYEKEE (reference sequence). The CDR3 coding sequence is TGTGCCAGCAGCCCCGGACAGAGCTATGGCTACACCTTC. Its translation: CASSPGQSYGYTF.

The DNA for the CDR3 is TGTGCCAGCAGCCAAGAAGTTGGGGCCTCTAACTATGGCTACACCTTC. Its translation is CASSQEVGASNYGYTF. The chain carries TRBV14 and TRBJ1-2; tentative D call: TRBD1 (5 bases). CDR1 is SGHDN, CDR2 FVKESK, per germline. The V gene lost 0 bases and the J gene lost 0 bases, with 11 bases spanning the gap. The length of the CDR3 is 16 residues.

The chain carries TRBV7-9 and TRBJ2-5; D perhaps matches TRBD2 (5 bases). This CDR3 contains 16 residues. CDR1 is SEHNR, CDR2 FQNEAQ, per germline (reference sequence). With 6 bases removed from V and 1 base from J, the gap between germline ends came to 18 bases. For the CDR3, the DNA is TGTGCCAGCAGGCTTGGGATCGGGAATCCCCAAGAGACCCAGTACTTC. Protein: CASRLGIGNPQETQYF.

This rearrangement joins TRBV19 to TRBJ1-5; D perhaps matches TRBD1 (6 bases). This CDR3 is built from 16 residues. Trimming left V 1 base short and J 1 base short, with 11 bases between. The germline CDR1 and CDR2 sequences are LNHDA and SQIVND (reference sequence). In DNA form, the CDR3 reads TGTGCCAGTAGTATAGTGGGGGCGCGGAGCAATCAGCCCCAGCATTTT. Its translation is CASSIVGARSNQPQHF.

The V call is TRBV18, the J call TRBJ2-4; a weak D match, TRBD1 (6 bases). The CDR3 has 13 residues. Germline V lookup: CDR1 KGHSH, CDR2 LQKENI. V gave up 0 bases and J gave up 10 bases, with 10 bases separating them. The CDR3 DNA reads TGTGCCAGCTCACCACCCGACAGGCGTATTCAGTACTTC. Translation: CASSPPDRRIQYF.